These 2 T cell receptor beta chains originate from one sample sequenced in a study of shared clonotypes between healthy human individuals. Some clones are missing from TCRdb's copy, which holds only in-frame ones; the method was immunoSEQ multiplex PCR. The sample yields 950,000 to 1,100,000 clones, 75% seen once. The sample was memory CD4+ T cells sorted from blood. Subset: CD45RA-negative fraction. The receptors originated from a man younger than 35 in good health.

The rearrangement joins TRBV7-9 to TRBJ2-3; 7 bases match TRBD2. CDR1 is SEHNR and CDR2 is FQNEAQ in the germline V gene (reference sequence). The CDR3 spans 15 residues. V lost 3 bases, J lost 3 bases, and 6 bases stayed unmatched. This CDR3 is CASSFAGAVTDTQYF. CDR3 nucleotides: TGTGCCAGCAGCTTTGCGGGAGCTGTGACAGATACGCAGTATTTT.

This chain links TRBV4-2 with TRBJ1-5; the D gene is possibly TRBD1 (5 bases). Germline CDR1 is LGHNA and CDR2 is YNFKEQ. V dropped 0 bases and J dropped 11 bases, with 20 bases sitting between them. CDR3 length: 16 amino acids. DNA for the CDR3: TGTGCCAGCAGCCAAGACTTACTAGACAGCCTCCCGACCCAGCATTTT. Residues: CASSQDLLDSLPTQHF.